This TCR beta chain was retrieved from a study of T-cell reconstitution after alpha-beta-depleted transplantation in children. Unique molecular identifiers were incorporated during preparation of the TCRbeta library. TCRdb passed the PCR reads through MiXCR, listing each CDR3 protein once. The data show some 600,000 distinct CDR3 sequences, with about 15% seen just once and over 0.95% held by the top ten. This clonotype was observed many times. The CDR3 is 14 residues long. V lost 6 bases to trimming and J lost 1 base, with 12 bases between them. The sequences come from PBMCs from the stem cell graft donor, collected from the stem cell graft. This receptor was obtained from a human donor who donated a stem cell graft to a child with acute myeloid leukemia. V gene TRBV12-3 or TRBV12-4 combines with J gene TRBJ2-5; tentative D call: TRBD1 (5 bases). This chain's CDR3 is CASRLAGSQETQYF. CDR3 DNA sequence: TGTGCCAGCAGGTTGGCAGGGTCCCAAGAGACCCAGTACTTC.